This TCR beta chain was documented in a study of cytomegalovirus exposure and HLA in healthy donors. Study results and limitations: In vitro checks showed that a few CMV-associated chains really do target CMV antigens.

PCR amplification relied on 60 Vbeta primers (plus 13 Jbeta primers). Only in-frame clones appear in the TCRdb table, and some are missing; sequencing was by immunoSEQ multiplex PCR. The sample has roughly 110,000 clones, approximately 76% seen once. The CDR3 loop spans 13 amino acids. CDR1 is SGHRS and CDR2 is YFSETQ in the germline V gene. With 0 bases removed from V and 4 bases from J, the gap between germline ends came to 7 bases. About this clone: What it binds is not known.

The J gene is TRBJ2-5, the V gene TRBV5-1; D is undetermined. The receptor's source is a man younger than 35 in good health and CMV-seronegative. The sequenced material came from PBMCs. This CDR3 is CASSLGLGETQYF. The CDR3 DNA follows: TGCGCCAGCAGCTTGGGGCTAGGAGAGACCCAGTACTTC.